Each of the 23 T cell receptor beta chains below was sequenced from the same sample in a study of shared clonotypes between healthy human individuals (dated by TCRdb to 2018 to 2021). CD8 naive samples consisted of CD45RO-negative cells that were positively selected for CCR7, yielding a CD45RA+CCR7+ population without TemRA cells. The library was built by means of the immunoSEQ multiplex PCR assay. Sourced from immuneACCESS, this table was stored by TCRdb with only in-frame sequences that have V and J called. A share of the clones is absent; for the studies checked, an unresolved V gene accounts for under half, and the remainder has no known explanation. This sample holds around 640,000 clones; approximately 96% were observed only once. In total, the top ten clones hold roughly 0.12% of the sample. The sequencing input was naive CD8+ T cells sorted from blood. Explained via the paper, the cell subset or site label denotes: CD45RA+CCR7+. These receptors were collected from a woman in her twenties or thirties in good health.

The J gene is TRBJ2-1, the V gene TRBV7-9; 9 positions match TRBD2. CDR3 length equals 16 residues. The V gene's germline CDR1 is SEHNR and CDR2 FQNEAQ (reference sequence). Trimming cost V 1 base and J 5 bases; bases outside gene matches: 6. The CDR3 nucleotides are TGTGCCAGCAGCTTAGAGGCTAGCGGGAATAACAATGAGCAGTTCTTC. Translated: CASSLEASGNNNEQFF. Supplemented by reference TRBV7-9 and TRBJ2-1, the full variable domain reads DTGVSQNPRHKITKRGQNVTFRCDPISEHNRLYWYRQTLGQGPEFLTYFQNEAQLEKSRLLSDRFSAERPKGSFSTLEIQRTEQGDSAMYLCASSLEASGNNNEQFFGPGTRLTVL.

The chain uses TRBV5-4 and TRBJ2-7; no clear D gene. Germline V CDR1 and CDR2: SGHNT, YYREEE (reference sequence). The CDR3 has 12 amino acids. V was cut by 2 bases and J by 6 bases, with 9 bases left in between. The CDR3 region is CASSLTATEQYF. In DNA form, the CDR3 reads TGTGCCAGCAGCTTAACGGCGACCGAGCAGTACTTC.

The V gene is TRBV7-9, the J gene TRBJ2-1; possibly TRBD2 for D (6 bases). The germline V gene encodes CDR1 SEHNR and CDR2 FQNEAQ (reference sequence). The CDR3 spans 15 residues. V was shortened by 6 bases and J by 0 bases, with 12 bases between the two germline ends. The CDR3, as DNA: TGTGCCAGCAGTGGGACTCTCCTCTCCTACAATGAGCAGTTCTTC. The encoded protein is CASSGTLLSYNEQFF.

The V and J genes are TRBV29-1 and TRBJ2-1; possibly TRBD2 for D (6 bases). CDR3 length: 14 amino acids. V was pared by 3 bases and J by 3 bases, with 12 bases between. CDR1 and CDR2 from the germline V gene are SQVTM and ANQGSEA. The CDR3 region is CSVEGGEGYNEQFF. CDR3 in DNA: TGCAGCGTTGAGGGGGGAGAGGGCTACAATGAGCAGTTCTTC.

CDR3 DNA sequence: TGTGCCAGCAGCCTACGCCCCCGGGACCATGAAAAACTGTTTTTT. Encoded protein: CASSLRPRDHEKLFF. This chain connects TRBV5-4 to TRBJ1-4; D may be TRBD1 (5 bases). The V end lost 4 bases, the J end lost 6 bases, and 16 bases lay between the germline ends. In germline, CDR1 is SGHNT, CDR2 YYREEE (reference sequence). This CDR3 has 15 amino acids.

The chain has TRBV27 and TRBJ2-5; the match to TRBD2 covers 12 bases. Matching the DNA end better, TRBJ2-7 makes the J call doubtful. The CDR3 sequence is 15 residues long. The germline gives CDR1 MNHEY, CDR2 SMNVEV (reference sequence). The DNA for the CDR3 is TGTGCCAGCAGGCTACTAGCGGGAGGATCCTACGAGCAGTACTTC. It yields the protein CASRLLAGGSYEQYF.

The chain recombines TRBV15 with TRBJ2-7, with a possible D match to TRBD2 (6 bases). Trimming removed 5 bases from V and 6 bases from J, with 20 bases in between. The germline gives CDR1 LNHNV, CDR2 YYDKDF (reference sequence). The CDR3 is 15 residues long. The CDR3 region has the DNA TGTGCCACCAGCGGACTACTTGCTGGGTATGGCGAGCAGTACTTC. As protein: CATSGLLAGYGEQYF.

CDR3: CASSNSWSGNTIYF. In nucleotides, the CDR3 is TGTGCCAGTAGTAACTCATGGTCTGGAAACACCATATATTTT. V is TRBV19 and J is TRBJ1-3; D is uncertain. CDR1 LNHDA and CDR2 SQIVND come from the germline V gene (reference sequence). The length of the CDR3 is 14 residues. The V end was cut by 4 bases, the J end by 1 base, with 8 bases between.

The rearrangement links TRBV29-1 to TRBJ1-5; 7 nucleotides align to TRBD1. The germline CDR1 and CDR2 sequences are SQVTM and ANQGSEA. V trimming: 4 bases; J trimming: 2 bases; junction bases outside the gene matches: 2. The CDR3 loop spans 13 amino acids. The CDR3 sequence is CSVADRGNQPQHF. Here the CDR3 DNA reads TGCAGCGTTGCCGACAGGGGCAATCAGCCCCAGCATTTT.

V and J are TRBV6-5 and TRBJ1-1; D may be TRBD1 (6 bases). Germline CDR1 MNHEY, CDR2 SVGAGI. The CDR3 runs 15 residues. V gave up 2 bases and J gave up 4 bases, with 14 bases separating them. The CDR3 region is CASSYGPGGATEAFF. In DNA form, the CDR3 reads TGTGCCAGCAGTTACGGTCCTGGGGGGGCCACTGAAGCTTTCTTT.

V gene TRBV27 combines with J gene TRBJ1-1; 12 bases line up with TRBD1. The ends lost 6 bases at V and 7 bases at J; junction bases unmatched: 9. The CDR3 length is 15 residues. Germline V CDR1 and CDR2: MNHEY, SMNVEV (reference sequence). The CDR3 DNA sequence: TGTGCCAGCAGCCCCTTGGGACAGGGGGCGGATGAAGCTTTCTTT. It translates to CASSPLGQGADEAFF.

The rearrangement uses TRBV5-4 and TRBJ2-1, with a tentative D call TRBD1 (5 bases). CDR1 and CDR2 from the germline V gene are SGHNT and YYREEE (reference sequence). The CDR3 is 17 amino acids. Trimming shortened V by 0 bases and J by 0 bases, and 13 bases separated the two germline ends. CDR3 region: CASSLAPGRSSYNEQFF. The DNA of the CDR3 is TGTGCCAGCAGCTTGGCGCCAGGGCGTAGCTCCTACAATGAGCAGTTCTTC.

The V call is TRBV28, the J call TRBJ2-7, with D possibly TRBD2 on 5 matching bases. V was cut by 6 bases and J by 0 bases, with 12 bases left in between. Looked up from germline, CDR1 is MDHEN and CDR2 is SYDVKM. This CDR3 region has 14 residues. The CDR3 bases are TGTGCCAGCAGGATAGCGTATCTCTCCTACGAGCAGTACTTC. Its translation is CASRIAYLSYEQYF.

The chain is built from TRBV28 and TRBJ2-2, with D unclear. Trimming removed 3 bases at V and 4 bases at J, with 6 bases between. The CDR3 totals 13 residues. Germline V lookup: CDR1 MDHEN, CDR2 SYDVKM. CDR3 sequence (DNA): TGTGCCAGCAGTTTTCGCCGCACCGGGGAGCTGTTTTTT. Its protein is CASSFRRTGELFF.

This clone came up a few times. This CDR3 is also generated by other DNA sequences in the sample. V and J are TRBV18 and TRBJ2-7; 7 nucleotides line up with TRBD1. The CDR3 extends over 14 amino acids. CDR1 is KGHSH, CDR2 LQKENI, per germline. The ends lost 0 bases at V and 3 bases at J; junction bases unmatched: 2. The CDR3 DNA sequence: TGTGCCAGCTCACCACCGGGACAGAGCTACGAGCAGTACTTC. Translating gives CASSPPGQSYEQYF. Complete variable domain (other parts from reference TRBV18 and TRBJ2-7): NAGVMQNPRHLVRRRGQEARLRCSPMKGHSHVYWYRQLPEEGLKFMVYLQKENIIDESGMPKERFSAEFPKEGPSILRIQQVVRGDSAAYFCASSPPGQSYEQYFGPGTRLTVT.

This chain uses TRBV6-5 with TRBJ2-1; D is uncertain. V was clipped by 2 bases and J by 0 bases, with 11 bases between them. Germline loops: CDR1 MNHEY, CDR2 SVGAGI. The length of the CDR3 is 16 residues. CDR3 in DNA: TGTGCCAGCAGTTACGGCCTGCTCGACTCCTACAATGAGCAGTTCTTC. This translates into CASSYGLLDSYNEQFF.

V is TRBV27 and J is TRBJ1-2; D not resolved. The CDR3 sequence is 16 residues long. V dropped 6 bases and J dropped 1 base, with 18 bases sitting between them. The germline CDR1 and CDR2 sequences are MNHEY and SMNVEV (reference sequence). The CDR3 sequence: CASSPSDGMLNYGYTF. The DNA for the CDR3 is TGTGCCAGCAGCCCCTCGGACGGCATGCTTAACTATGGCTACACCTTC.

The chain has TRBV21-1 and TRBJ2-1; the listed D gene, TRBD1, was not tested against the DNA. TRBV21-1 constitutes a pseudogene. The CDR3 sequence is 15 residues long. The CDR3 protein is CASSPGTGTSNEQFF. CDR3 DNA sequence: TGTGCCAGCAGCCCCGGGACAGGCACCTCCAATGAGCAGTTCTTC.

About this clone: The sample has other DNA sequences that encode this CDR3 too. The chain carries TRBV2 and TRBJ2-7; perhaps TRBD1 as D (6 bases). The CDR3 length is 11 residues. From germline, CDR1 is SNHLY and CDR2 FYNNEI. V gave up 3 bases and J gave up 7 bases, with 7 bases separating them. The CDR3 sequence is CASSDRGEQYF. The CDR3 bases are TGTGCCAGCAGTGACAGGGGAGAGCAGTACTTC.

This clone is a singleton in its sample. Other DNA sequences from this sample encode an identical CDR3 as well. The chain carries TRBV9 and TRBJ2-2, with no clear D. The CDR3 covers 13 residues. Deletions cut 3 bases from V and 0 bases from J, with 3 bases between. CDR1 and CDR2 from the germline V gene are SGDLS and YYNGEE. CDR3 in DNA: TGTGCCAGCAGCGCCACGAACACCGGGGAGCTGTTTTTT. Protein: CASSATNTGELFF. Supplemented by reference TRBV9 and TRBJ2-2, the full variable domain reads DSGVTQTPKHLITATGQRVTLRCSPRSGDLSVYWYQQSLDQGLQFLIQYYNGEERAKGNILERFSAQQFPDLHSELNLSSLELGDSALYFCASSATNTGELFFGEGSRLTVL.

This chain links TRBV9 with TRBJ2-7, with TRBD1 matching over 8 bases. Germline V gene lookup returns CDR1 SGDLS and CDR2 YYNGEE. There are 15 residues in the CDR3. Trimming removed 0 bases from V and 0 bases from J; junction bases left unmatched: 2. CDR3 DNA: TGTGCCAGCAGCGTAGGGGACAGGCGCTCCTACGAGCAGTACTTC. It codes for CASSVGDRRSYEQYF.

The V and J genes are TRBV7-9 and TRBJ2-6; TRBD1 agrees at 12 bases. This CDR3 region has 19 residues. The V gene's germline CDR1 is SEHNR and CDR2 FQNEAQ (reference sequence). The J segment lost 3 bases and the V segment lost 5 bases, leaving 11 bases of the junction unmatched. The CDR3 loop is CASSPPGGTGGFGANVLTF. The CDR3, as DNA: TGTGCCAGCAGCCCCCCAGGGGGGACAGGGGGCTTTGGGGCCAACGTCCTGACTTTC.

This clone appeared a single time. CDR3 residues: CASSLRDLNQPQHF. CDR3 bases: TGCGCCAGCAGCCTCCGGGACCTAAATCAGCCCCAGCATTTT. This chain uses TRBV4-1 with TRBJ1-5; D is perhaps TRBD1 (5 bases). The ends were cut back, 4 bases at V and 4 bases at J, with 11 bases in the middle. The V gene's germline CDR1 is MGHRA and CDR2 YSYEKL. The CDR3 runs 14 residues.